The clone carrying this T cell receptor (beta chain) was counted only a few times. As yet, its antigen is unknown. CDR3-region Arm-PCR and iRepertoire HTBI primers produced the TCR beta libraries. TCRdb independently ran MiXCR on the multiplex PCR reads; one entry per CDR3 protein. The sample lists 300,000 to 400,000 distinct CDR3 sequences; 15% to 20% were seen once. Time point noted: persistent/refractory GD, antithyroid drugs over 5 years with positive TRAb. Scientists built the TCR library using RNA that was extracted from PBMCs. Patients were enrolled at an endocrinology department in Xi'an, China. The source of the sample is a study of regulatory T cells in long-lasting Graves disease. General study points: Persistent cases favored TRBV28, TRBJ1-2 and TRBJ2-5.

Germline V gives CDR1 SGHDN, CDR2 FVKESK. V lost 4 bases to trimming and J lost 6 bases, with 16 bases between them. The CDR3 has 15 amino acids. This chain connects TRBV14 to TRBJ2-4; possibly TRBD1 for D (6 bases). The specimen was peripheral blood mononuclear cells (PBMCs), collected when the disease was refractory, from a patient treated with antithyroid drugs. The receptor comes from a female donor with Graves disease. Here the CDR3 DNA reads TGTGCCAGCAGCCCCCAGGGGAGCGGTGTAAACATTCAGTACTTC. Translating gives CASSPQGSGVNIQYF.